One T cell receptor (beta chain) is described in this entry. Antigen: not known. This record comes from a study of T cell repertoires in cytomegalovirus infection. One entry per CDR3 protein results from TCRdb running MiXCR on the reads. The sample yields 450,000 to 600,000 distinct CDR3 sequences, approximately 46% seen once. The sample consisted of cultured PBMCs, taken from culture after CMV antigen stimulation. This TCR was recovered from a human donor in good health (CMV status not recorded). Some clones in this sample may be carry-over from other donors' samples.

The CDR3: CASSLEGQGKPFF. CDR3 bases: TGTGCCAGCAGCTTAGAGGGGCAGGGTAAGCCTTTCTTT. The V gene is TRBV7-9, the J gene TRBJ1-1; tentatively, D is TRBD1 (5 bases). The CDR3 length is 13 residues. Germline V gives CDR1 SEHNR, CDR2 FQNEAQ (reference sequence). V gave up 1 base and J gave up 12 bases, with 15 bases separating them. Looking up the rest from reference TRBV7-9 and TRBJ1-1 gives the full variable domain: DTGVSQNPRHKITKRGQNVTFRCDPISEHNRLYWYRQTLGQGPEFLTYFQNEAQLEKSRLLSDRFSAERPKGSFSTLEIQRTEQGDSAMYLCASSLEGQGKPFFGQGTRLTVV.